This T cell receptor beta chain was observed in a study of blood T cell repertoires in COVID-19. From germline, CDR1 is SEHNR and CDR2 FQNEAQ (reference sequence). V shed 8 bases, J shed 3 bases, and the junction held 21 bases outside the gene matches. The CDR3 runs 18 residues. Produced via immunoSEQ multiplex PCR; TCRdb's table is partial and in-frame only. The sample comprises fewer than 200,000 clones, roughly four fifths of which are singletons, and about 4% rests with the top ten. This clone has only a few counts. The chain recombines TRBV7-9 with TRBJ2-7; 8 nucleotides align to TRBD2. This clonotype originated in a woman aged 80 or older with acute or convalescent COVID-19. The sample was peripheral blood. CDR3 protein: CASGNTGTSRVSGYEQYF. The CDR3 coding sequence is TGTGCCAGCGGCAACACCGGGACTAGTAGGGTCTCGGGCTACGAGCAGTACTTC.